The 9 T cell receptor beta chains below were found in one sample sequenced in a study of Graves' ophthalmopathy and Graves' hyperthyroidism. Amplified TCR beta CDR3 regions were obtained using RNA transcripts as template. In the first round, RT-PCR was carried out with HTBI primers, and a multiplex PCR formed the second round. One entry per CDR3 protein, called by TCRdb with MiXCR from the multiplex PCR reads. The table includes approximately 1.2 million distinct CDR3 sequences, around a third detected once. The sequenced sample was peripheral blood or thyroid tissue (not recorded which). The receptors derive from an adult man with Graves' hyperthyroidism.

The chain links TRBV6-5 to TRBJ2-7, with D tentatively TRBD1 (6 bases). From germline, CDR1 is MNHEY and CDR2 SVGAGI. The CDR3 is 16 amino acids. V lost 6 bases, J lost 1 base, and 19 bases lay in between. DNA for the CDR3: TGTGCCAGCAGCGCACACCTCGACAGGCGATCCTACGAGCAGTACTTC. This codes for CASSAHLDRRSYEQYF.

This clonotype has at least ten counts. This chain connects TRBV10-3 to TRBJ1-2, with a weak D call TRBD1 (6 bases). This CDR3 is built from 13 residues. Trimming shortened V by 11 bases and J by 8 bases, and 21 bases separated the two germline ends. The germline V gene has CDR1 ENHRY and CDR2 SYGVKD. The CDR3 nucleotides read TGTGCCGTAGCCTTCTCAGGGGTGAGAGGCTACACCTTC. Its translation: CAVAFSGVRGYTF.

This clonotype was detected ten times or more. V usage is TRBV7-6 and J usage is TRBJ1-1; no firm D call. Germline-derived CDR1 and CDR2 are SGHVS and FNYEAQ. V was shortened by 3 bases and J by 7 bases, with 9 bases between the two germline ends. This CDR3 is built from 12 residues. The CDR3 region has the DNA TGTGCCAGCAGCTTGAGGGCGGGTGAAGCTTTCTTT. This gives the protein CASSLRAGEAFF.

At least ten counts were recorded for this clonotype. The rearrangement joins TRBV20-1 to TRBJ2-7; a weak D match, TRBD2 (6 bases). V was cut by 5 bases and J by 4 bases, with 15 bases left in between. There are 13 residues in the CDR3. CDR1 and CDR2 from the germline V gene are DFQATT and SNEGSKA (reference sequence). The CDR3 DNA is TGCAGTGCTGAGTTAGCGCGGGGATACGAGCAGTACTTC. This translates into CSAELARGYEQYF.

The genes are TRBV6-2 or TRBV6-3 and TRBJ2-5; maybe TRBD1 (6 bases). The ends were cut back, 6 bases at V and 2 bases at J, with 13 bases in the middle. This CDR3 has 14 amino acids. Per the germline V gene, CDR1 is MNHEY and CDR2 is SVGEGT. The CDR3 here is CASSYGQLQETQYF. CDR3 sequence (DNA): TGTGCCAGCAGCTATGGACAGCTTCAAGAGACCCAGTACTTC.

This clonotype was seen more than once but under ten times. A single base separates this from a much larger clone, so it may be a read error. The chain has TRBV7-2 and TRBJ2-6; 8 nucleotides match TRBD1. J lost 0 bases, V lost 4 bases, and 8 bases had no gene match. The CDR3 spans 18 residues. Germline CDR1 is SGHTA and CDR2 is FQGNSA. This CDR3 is CASSWTGRDPSGANVLTF. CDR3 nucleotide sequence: TGTGCCAGCAGCTGGACAGGGAGAGATCCCTCTGGGGCCAACGTCCTGACTTTC.

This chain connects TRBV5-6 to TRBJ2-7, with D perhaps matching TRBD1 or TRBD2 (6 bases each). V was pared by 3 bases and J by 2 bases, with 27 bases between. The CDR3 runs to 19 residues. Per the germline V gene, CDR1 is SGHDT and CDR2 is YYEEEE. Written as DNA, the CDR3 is TGTGCCAGCAGCTCTCGAACTCCACGGTGGAGGGGGTCCACCTACGAGCAGTACTTC. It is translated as CASSSRTPRWRGSTYEQYF.

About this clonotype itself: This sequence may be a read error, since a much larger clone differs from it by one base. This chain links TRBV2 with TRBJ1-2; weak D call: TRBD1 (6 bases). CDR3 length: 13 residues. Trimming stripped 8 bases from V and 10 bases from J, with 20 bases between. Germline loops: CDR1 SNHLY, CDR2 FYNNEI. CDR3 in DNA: TGTGCCAGCGGTACAGGGCGGGTTTTTGTCTACACCTTC. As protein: CASGTGRVFVYTF. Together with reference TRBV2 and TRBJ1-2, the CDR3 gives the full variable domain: EPEVTQTPSHQVTQMGQEVILRCVPISNHLYFYWYRQILGQKVEFLVSFYNNEISEKSEIFDDQFSVERPDGSNFTLKIRSTKLEDSAMYFCASGTGRVFVYTFGSGTRLTVV.

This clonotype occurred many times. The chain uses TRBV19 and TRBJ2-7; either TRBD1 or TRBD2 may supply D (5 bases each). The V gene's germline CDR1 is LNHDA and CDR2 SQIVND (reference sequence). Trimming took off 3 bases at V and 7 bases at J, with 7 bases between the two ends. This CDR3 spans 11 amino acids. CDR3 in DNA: TGTGCCAGTAGTATGAGGGGAGAGCAGTACTTC. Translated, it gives CASSMRGEQYF.